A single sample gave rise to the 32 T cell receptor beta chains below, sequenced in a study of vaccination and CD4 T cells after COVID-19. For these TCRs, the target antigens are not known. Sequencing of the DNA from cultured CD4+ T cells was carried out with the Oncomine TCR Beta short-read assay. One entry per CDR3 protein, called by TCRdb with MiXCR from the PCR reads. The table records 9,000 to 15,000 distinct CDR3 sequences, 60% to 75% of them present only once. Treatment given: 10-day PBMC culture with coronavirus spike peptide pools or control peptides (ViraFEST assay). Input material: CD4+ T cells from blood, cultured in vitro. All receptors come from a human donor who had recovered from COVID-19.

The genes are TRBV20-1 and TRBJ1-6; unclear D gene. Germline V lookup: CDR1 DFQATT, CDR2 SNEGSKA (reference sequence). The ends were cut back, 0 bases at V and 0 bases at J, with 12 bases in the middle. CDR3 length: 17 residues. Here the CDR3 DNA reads TGCAGTGCTAGAGATAGGAGGTTGAGCTCCTATAATTCACCCCTCCACTTT. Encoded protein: CSARDRRLSSYNSPLHF.

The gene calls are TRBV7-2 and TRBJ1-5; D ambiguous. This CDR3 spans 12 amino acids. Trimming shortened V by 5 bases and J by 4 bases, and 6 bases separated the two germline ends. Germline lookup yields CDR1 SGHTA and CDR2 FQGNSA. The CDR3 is CASSPANQPQHF. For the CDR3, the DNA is TGTGCCAGCAGCCCGGCGAATCAGCCCCAGCATTTT. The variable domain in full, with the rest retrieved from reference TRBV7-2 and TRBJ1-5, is GAGVSQSPSNKVTEKGKDVELRCDPISGHTALYWYRQSLGQGLEFLIYFQGNSAPDKSGLPSDRFSAERTGGSVSTLTIQRTQQEDSAVYLCASSPANQPQHFGDGTRLSIL.

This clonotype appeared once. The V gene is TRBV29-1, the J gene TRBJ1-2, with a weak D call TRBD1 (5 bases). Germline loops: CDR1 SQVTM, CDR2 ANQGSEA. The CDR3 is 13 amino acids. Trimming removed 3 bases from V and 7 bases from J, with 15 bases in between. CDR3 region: CSVDREGIAGYTF. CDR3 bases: TGCAGCGTTGATCGAGAGGGGATAGCTGGCTACACCTTC.

The CDR3 nucleotides are TGTGCCAGCACTAAACCTACAGGGTTGCGCAATCAGCCCCAGCATTTT. Translated: CASTKPTGLRNQPQHF. The chain links TRBV28 to TRBJ1-5; D perhaps matches TRBD1 (6 bases). The ends were cut back, 7 bases at V and 2 bases at J, with 18 bases in the middle. Germline V gene lookup returns CDR1 MDHEN and CDR2 SYDVKM. The CDR3 loop spans 16 amino acids.

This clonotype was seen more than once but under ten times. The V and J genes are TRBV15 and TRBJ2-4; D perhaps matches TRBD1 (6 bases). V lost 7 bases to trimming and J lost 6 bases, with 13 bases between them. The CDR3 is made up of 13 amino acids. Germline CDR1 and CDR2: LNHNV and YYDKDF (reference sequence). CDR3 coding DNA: TGTGCCACCACCCAGGGGTTTGGAAACATTCAGTACTTC. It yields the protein CATTQGFGNIQYF.

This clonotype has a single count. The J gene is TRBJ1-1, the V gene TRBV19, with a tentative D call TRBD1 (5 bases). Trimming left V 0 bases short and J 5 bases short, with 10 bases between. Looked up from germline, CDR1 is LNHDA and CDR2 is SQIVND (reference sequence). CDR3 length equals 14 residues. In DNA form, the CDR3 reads TGTGCCAGTAGTATAGACAAGGGGTGGACTGAAGCTTTCTTT. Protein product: CASSIDKGWTEAFF.

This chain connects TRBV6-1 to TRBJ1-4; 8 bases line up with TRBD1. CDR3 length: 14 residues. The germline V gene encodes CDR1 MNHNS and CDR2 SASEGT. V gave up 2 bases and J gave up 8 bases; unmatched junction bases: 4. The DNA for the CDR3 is TGTGCCAGCAGTGAATTCAGGGGGCGGGAAAAACTGTTTTTT. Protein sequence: CASSEFRGREKLFF.

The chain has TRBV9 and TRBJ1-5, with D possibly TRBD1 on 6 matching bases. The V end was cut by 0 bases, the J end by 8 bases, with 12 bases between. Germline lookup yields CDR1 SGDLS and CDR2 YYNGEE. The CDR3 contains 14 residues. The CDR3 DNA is TGTGCCAGCAGCGTAGGGCAGGGGAAGGAGCCCCAGCATTTT. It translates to CASSVGQGKEPQHF.

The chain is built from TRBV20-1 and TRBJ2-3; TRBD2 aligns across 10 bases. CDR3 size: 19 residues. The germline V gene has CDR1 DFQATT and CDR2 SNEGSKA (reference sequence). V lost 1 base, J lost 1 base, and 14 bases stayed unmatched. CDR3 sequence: CSARGYLAGDTSRTDTQYF. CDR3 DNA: TGCAGTGCTAGAGGTTATCTAGCGGGAGACACCTCGCGCACAGATACGCAGTATTTT.

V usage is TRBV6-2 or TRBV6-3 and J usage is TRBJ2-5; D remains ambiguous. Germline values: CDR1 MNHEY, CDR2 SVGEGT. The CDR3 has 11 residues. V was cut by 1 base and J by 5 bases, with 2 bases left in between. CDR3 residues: CASSYWETQYF. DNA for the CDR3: TGTGCCAGCAGTTACTGGGAGACCCAGTACTTC.

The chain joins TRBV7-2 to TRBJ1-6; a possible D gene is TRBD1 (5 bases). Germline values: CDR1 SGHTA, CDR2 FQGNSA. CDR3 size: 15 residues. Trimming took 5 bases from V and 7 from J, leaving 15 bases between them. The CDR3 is CASSPQRRDNSPLHF. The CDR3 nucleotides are TGTGCCAGCAGCCCCCAACGGAGGGACAATTCACCCCTCCACTTT.

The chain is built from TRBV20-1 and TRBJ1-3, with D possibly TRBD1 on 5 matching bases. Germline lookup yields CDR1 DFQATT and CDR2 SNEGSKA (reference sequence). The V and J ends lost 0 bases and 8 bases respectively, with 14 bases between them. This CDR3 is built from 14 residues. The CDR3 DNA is TGCAGTGCTAGAGATCCTCTAGGGACGGACACCATATATTTT. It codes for CSARDPLGTDTIYF.

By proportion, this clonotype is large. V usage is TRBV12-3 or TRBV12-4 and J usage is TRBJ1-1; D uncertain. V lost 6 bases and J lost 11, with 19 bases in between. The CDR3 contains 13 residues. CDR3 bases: TGTGCCAGCAGCTTCCTACAAGGAGGGAGGGCTTTCTTT. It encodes CASSFLQGGRAFF.

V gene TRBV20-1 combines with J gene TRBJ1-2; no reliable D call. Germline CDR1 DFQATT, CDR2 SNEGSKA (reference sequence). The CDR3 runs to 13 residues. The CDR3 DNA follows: TGCAACCCTTTGACGGAATCCTACTATGGCTACACCTTC. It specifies CNPLTESYYGYTF.

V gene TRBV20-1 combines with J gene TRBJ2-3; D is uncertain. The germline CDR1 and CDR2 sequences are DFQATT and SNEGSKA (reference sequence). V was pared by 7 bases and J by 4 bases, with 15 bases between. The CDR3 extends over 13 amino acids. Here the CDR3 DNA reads TGCAGTGATAGGCCCTACTCAGCAGATACGCAGTATTTT. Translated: CSDRPYSADTQYF.

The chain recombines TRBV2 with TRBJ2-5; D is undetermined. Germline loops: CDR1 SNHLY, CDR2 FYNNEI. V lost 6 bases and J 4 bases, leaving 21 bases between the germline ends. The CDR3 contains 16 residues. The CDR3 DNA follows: TGTGCCAGCAGATGGGGTAGGGTCAGGTCGGGAGAGACCCAGTACTTC. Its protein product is CASRWGRVRSGETQYF.

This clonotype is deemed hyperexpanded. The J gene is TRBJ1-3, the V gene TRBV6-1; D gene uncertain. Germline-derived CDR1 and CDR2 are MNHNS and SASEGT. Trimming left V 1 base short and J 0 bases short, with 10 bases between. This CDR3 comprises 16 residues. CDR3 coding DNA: TGTGCCAGCAGTGAAGACGGACGGCTCTCTGGAAACACCATATATTTT. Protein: CASSEDGRLSGNTIYF.

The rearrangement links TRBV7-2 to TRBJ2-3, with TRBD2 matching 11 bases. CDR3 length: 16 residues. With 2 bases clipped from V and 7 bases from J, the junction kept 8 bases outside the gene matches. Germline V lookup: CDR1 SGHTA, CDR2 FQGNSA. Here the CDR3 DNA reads TGTGCCAGCAGCTTATCGACTAGCGGGGAGGGCTATACGCAGTATTTT. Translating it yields CASSLSTSGEGYTQYF.

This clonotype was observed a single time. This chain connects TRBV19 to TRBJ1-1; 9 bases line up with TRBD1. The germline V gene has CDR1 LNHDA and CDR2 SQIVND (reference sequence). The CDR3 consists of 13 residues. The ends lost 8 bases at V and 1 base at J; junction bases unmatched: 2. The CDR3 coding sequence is TGTGCCAGTGAGGGACAGGGGAACACTGAAGCTTTCTTT. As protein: CASEGQGNTEAFF.

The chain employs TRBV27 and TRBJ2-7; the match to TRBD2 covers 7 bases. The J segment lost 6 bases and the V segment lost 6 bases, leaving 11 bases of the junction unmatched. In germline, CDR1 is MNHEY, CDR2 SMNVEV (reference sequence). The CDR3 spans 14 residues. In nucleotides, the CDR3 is TGTGCCAGCAGACGACAGCGGGGAACCTTCGAGCAGTACTTC. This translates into CASRRQRGTFEQYF.

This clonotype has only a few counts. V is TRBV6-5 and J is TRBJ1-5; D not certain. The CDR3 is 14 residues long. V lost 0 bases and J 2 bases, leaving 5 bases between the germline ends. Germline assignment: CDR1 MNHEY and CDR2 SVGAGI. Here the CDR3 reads CASSYSLGNQPQHF. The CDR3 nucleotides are TGTGCCAGCAGTTACTCTCTTGGCAATCAGCCCCAGCATTTT.

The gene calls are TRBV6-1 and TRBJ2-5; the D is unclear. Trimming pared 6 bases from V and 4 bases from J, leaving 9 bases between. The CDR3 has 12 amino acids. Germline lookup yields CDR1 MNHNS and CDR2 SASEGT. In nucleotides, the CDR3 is TGTGCCAGCAGCACACATTCAGAGACCCAGTACTTC. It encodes CASSTHSETQYF.

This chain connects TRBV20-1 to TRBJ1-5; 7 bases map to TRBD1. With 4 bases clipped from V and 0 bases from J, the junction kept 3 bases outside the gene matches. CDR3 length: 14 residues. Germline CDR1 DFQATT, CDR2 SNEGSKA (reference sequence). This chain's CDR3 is CSAIRGVSNQPQHF. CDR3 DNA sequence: TGCAGTGCTATCAGGGGGGTTAGCAATCAGCCCCAGCATTTT.

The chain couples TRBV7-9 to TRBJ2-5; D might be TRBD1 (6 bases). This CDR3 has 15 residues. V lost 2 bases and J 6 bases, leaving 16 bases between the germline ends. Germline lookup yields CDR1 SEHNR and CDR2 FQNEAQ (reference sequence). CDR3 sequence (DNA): TGTGCCAGCAGCTTACTTGGGGCAGGGGAGAAGACCCAGTACTTC. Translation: CASSLLGAGEKTQYF. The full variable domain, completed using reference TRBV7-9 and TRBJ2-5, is DTGVSQNPRHKITKRGQNVTFRCDPISEHNRLYWYRQTLGQGPEFLTYFQNEAQLEKSRLLSDRFSAERPKGSFSTLEIQRTEQGDSAMYLCASSLLGAGEKTQYFGPGTRLLVL.

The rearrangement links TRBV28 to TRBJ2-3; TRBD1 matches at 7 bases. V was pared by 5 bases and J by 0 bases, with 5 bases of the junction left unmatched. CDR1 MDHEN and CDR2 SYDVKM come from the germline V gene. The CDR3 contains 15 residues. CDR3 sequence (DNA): TGTGCCAGCAGTGTAGGGGGCTCTAGCACAGATACGCAGTATTTT. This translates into CASSVGGSSTDTQYF.

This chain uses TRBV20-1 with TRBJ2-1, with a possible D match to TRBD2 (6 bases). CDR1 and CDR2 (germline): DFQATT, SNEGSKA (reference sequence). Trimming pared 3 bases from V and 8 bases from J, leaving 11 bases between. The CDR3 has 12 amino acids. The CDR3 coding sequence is TGCAGTGCTAGCGGGAGTTGGGATGAGCAGTTCTTC. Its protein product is CSASGSWDEQFF.

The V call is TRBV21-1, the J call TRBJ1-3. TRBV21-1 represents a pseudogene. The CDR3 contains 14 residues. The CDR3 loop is CASSKGRFGNTIYF. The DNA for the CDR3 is TGTGCCAGCAGCAAAGGCAGGTTTGGAAACACCATATATTTT.

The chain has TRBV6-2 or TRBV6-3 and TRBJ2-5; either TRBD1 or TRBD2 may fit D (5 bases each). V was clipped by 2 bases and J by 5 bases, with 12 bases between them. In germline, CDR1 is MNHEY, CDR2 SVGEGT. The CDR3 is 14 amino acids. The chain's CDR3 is CASSYPRDPETQYF. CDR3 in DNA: TGTGCCAGCAGTTACCCCAGGGACCCCGAGACCCAGTACTTC.

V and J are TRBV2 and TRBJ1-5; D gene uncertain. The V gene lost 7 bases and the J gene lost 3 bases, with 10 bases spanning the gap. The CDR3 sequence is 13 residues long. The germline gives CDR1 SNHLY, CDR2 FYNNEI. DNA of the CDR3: TGTGCCAGCAATGGCCAGACCAATCAGCCCCAGCATTTT. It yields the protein CASNGQTNQPQHF.

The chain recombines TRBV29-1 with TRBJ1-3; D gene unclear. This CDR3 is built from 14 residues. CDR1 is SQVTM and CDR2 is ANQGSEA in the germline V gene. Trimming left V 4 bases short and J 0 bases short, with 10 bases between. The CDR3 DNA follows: TGCAGCGTTGTGGTTGGGTCCTCTGGAAACACCATATATTTT. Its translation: CSVVVGSSGNTIYF.

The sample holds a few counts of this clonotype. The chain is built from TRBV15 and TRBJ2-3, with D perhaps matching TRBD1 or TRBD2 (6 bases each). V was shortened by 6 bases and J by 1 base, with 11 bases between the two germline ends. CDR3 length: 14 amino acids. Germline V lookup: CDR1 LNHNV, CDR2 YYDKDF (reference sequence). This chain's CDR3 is CATRERGGTDTQYF. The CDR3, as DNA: TGTGCCACCAGAGAGAGGGGGGGCACAGATACGCAGTATTTT.

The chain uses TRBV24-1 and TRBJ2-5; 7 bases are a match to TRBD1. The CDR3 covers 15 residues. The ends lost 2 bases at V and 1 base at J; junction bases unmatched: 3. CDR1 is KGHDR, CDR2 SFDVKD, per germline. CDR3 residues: CATSDYTGAQETQYF. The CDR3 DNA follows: TGTGCCACCAGTGATTACACAGGGGCCCAAGAGACCCAGTACTTC.